Each of the 7 T cell receptor beta chains below was sequenced from the same sample in a study of blood T cell repertoires in COVID-19. Assay: immunoSEQ multiplex PCR; the TCRdb copy retains only in-frame clones and omits some. The sample holds about 170,000 clones, approximately 81% seen once. Sample: peripheral blood. These receptors originate from a human donor with acute or convalescent COVID-19. The donor label of this sample is uncertain.

The gene calls are TRBV18 and TRBJ1-2, with D unclear. V was trimmed by 1 base and J by 8 bases, leaving 17 bases between them. This CDR3 comprises 15 residues. Germline V gene lookup returns CDR1 KGHSH and CDR2 LQKENI. CDR3 DNA sequence: TGTGCCAGCTCACCACGTTCAGGCGGAGGGTTAGGCTACACCTTC. It translates to CASSPRSGGGLGYTF.

The chain links TRBV7-6 to TRBJ2-1; D may be TRBD2 (7 bases). CDR3 length: 22 amino acids. Germline values: CDR1 SGHVS, CDR2 FNYEAQ. The germline V and J ends were trimmed by 2 bases and 4 bases, with 33 bases remaining between them. The CDR3 nucleotides read TGTGCCAGCAGCTTAAAGAGTCGGGGGGCTAGCGACCCATCACGGGGGTACAATGAGCAGTTCTTC. Amino acids: CASSLKSRGASDPSRGYNEQFF.

V and J are TRBV19 and TRBJ2-7; 12 positions match TRBD2. CDR1 and CDR2 (germline): LNHDA, SQIVND (reference sequence). V was clipped by 4 bases and J by 3 bases; unmatched bases: 4. The CDR3 totals 15 residues. CDR3 nucleotides: TGTGCCAGTAGTAGACTAGCGGGGGAGCTCTACGAGCAGTACTTC. Protein sequence: CASSRLAGELYEQYF.

V gene TRBV5-1 combines with J gene TRBJ2-7, with 9 positions matching TRBD1. Germline lookup yields CDR1 SGHRS and CDR2 YFSETQ. The CDR3 totals 14 residues. The J segment lost 2 bases and the V segment lost 3 bases, leaving 3 bases of the junction unmatched. The DNA for the CDR3 is TGCGCCAGCAGCTCCGACAGGGGGGCCTACGAGCAGTACTTC. Translating it yields CASSSDRGAYEQYF.

The chain recombines TRBV9 with TRBJ2-5; 7 positions agree with TRBD1. The V gene's germline CDR1 is SGDLS and CDR2 YYNGEE. This CDR3 is built from 13 residues. V trimming: 1 base; J trimming: 5 bases; junction bases outside the gene matches: 2. In DNA form, the CDR3 reads TGTGCCAGCAGCGTAAGGGGGCGGGAGACCCAGTACTTC. The encoded protein is CASSVRGRETQYF.

The CDR3 sequence: CASSPGTSRGGEQFF. CDR3 DNA sequence: TGCGCCAGCAGCCCCGGGACTAGCAGGGGGGGGGAGCAGTTCTTC. This sequence joins TRBV5-1 and TRBJ2-1; 9 nucleotides align to TRBD2. The CDR3 covers 15 residues. Trimming removed 4 bases from V and 10 bases from J; junction bases left unmatched: 12. Germline V CDR1 and CDR2: SGHRS, YFSETQ.

The chain is built from TRBV6-5 and TRBJ1-6; 10 nucleotides line up with TRBD1. There are 16 residues in the CDR3. After removal of 3 bases from V and 7 bases from J, the junction contained 6 bases not matched to a gene. Germline V CDR1 and CDR2: MNHEY, SVGAGI. This chain's CDR3 is CASSYSGTGANSPLHF. Written as DNA, the CDR3 is TGTGCCAGCAGTTATTCCGGGACAGGGGCCAATTCACCCCTCCACTTT.